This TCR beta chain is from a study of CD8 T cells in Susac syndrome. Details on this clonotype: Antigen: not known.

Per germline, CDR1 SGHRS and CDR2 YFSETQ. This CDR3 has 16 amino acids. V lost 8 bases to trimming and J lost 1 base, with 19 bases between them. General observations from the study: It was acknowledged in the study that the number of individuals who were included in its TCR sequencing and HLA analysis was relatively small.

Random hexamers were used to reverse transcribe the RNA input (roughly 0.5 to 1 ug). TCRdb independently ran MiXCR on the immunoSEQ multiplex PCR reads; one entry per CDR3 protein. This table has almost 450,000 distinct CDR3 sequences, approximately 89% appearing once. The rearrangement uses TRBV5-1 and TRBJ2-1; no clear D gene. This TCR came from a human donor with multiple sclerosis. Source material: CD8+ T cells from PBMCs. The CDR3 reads CASSYGQSFSYNEQFF. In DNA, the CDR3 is TGCGCCAGTTCTTATGGGCAAAGCTTTTCCTACAATGAGCAGTTCTTC.